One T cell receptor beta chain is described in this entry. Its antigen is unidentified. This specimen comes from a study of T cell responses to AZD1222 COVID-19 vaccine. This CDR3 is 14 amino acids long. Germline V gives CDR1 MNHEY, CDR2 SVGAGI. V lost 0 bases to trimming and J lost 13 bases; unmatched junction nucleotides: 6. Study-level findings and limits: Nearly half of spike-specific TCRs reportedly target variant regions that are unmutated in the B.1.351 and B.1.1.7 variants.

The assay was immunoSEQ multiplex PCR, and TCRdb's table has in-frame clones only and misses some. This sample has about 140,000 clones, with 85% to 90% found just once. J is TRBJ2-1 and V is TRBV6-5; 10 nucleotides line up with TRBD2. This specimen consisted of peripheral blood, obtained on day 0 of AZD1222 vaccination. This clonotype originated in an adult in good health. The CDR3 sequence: CASSYSEREGQQFF. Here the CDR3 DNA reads TGTGCCAGCAGTTACTCAGAGCGGGAGGGCCAACAGTTCTTC.